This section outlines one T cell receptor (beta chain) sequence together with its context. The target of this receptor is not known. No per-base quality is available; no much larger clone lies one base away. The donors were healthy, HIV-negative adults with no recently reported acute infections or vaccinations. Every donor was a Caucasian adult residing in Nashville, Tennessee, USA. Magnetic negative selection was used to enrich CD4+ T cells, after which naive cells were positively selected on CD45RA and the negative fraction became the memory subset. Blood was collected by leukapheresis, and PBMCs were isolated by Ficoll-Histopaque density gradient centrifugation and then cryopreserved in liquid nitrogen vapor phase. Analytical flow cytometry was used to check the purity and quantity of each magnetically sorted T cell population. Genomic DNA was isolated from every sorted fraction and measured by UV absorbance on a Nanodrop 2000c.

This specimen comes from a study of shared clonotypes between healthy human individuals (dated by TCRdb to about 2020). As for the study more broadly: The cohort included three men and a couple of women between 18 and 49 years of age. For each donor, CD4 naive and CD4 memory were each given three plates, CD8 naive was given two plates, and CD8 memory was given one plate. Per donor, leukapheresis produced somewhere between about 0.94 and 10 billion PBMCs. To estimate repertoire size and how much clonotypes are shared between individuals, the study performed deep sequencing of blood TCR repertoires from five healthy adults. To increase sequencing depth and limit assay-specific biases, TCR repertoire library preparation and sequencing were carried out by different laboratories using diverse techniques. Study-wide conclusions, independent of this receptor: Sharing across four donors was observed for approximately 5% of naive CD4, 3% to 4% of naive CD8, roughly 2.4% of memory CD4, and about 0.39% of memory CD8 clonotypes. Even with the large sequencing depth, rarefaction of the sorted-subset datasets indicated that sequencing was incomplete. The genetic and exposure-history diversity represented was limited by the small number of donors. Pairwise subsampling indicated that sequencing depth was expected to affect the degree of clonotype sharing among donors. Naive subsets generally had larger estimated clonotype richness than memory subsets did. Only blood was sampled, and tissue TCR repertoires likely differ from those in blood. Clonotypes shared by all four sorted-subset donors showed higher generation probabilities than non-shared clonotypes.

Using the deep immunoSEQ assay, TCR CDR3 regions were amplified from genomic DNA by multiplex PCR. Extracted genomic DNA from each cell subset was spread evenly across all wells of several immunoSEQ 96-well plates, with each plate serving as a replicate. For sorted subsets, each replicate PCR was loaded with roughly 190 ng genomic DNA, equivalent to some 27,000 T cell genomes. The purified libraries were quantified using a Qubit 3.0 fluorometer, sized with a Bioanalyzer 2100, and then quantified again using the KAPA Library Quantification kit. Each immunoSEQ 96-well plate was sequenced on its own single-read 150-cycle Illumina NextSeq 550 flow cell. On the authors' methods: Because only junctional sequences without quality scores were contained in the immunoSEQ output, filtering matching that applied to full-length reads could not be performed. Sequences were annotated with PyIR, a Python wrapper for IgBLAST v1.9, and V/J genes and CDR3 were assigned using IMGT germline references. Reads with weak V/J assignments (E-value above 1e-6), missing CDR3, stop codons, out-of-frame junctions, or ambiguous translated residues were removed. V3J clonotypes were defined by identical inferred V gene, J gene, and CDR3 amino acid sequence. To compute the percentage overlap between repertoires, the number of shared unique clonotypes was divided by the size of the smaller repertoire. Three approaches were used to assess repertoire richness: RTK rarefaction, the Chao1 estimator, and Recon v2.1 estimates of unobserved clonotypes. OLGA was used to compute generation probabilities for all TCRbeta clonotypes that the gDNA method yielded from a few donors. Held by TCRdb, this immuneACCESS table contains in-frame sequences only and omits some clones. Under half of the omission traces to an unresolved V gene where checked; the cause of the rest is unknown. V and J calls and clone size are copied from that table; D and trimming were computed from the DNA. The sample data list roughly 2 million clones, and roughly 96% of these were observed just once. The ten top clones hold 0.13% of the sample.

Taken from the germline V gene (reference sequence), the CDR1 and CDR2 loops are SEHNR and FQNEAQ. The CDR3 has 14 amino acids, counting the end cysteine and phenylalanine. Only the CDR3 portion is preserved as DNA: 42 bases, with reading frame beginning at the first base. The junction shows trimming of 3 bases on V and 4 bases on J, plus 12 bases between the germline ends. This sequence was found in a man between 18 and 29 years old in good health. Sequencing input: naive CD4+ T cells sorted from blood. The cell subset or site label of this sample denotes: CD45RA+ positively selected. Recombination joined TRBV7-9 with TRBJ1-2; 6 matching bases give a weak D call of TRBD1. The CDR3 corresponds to CASSFLAGAYGYTF. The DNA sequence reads TGTGCCAGCAGCTTTCTCGCAGGGGCCTATGGCTACACCTTC.